Below, one T cell receptor (beta chain) is given with its context. This specimen belongs to a study of sequential checkpoint blockade in melanoma. Generated by immunoSEQ multiplex PCR, the TCRdb table keeps only in-frame clones and is missing some. Among some 10,000 clones listed, roughly four fifths were seen once. V trimming: 5 bases; J trimming: 8 bases; junction bases outside the gene matches: 21. CDR1 SGHTA and CDR2 FQGTGA come from the germline V gene. The CDR3 is made up of 18 amino acids. Documented treatment: randomized to nivolumab then ipilimumab (arm A) or the reverse (arm B). Live CD3+CD8+ CD19− CD56− cells were sorted from PBMCs.

This sample comprised CD8+ T cells sorted from blood (inferred from file names), obtained from a patient given nivolumab and ipilimumab in sequence. The origin of this receptor is a human donor with melanoma. The V gene is TRBV7-3, the J gene TRBJ1-2; TRBD1 matches 9 bases. As DNA, the CDR3 is TGTGCCAGCAGCGTTTTGGGCCCGAGGGACAGGGTGCTTAGGGGCTACACCTTC. It yields the protein CASSVLGPRDRVLRGYTF.